A selection of T cell receptor beta chains follows, all from one sample in a study of blood T cell repertoires in COVID-19. Clones were sequenced by immunoSEQ multiplex PCR, and TCRdb holds only the in-frame ones, with some missing. Here the sample spans fewer than 600,000 clones, approximately 88% being singletons. The material sequenced was PBMCs or T cells enriched from blood (not recorded which). Receptor source: a woman aged 40 to 49 who had recovered from COVID-19. Each CDR3 is given with its conserved first and last residue. D genes are given only for firm matches. Clone size is given for some rows only: seen once, a few or many times, or a class if the clone is expanded.

clone size: -; CDR3 length: 14; J gene: TRBJ2-4; D gene: -; V gene: TRBV6-2/TRBV6-3; CDR3 protein: CASSPQRAKNIQYF; CDR3 DNA: TGTGCCAGCAGCCCGCAGCGAGCCAAAAACATTCAGTACTTC
clone size: -; CDR3 length: 17; J gene: TRBJ2-1; D gene: TRBD2; V gene: TRBV4-1; CDR3 protein: CASSQGLAGSSYNEQFF; CDR3 DNA: TGCGCCAGCAGCCAAGGACTAGCGGGTAGCTCCTACAATGAGCAGTTCTTC
clone size: -; CDR3 length: 14; J gene: TRBJ2-3; D gene: TRBD1; V gene: TRBV2; CDR3 protein: CASTRDRGPDTQYF; CDR3 DNA: TGTGCCAGCACTCGGGACAGGGGCCCAGATACGCAGTATTTT
clone size: -; CDR3 length: 14; J gene: TRBJ2-3; D gene: -; V gene: TRBV9; CDR3 protein: CASSAGWRTDTQYF; CDR3 DNA: TGTGCCAGCAGCGCTGGATGGCGGACAGATACGCAGTATTTT
clone size: -; CDR3 length: 14; J gene: TRBJ1-4; D gene: -; V gene: TRBV29-1; CDR3 protein: CSVEGTGVNEKLFF; CDR3 DNA: TGCAGCGTTGAAGGGACGGGAGTTAATGAAAAACTGTTTTTT
clone size: few; CDR3 length: 13; J gene: TRBJ1-5; D gene: -; V gene: TRBV7-2; CDR3 protein: CASSFRSNQPQHF; CDR3 DNA: TGTGCCAGCAGCTTTCGGAGCAATCAGCCCCAGCATTTT
clone size: -; CDR3 length: 15; J gene: TRBJ2-1; D gene: TRBD2; V gene: TRBV11-2; CDR3 protein: CASRPIGGGYNEQFF; CDR3 DNA: TGTGCCAGCAGGCCGATTGGCGGGGGGTACAATGAGCAGTTCTTC
clone size: -; CDR3 length: 13; J gene: TRBJ1-2; D gene: -; V gene: TRBV29-1; CDR3 protein: CSVEDRIRLGYTF; CDR3 DNA: TGCAGCGTTGAAGACAGAATTCGACTGGGCTACACCTTC
clone size: -; CDR3 length: 11; J gene: TRBJ1-2; D gene: -; V gene: TRBV6-5; CDR3 protein: CASTKGRGYTF; CDR3 DNA: TGTGCCAGCACCAAGGGGCGGGGCTACACCTTC
clone size: once; CDR3 length: 12; J gene: TRBJ1-2; D gene: -; V gene: TRBV30; CDR3 protein: CAWSDPIPGYTF; CDR3 DNA: TGTGCCTGGAGTGATCCCATCCCCGGCTACACCTTC
clone size: -; CDR3 length: 14; J gene: TRBJ1-2; D gene: TRBD1; V gene: TRBV9; CDR3 protein: CASGGGQARYGYTF; CDR3 DNA: TGTGCCAGCGGGGGGGGACAGGCTCGCTATGGCTACACCTTC
clone size: -; CDR3 length: 16; J gene: TRBJ2-2; D gene: -; V gene: TRBV6-5; CDR3 protein: CASSLSLAEYTGELFF; CDR3 DNA: TGTGCCAGCAGTTTATCCCTGGCGGAATACACCGGGGAGCTGTTTTTT
clone size: -; CDR3 length: 15; J gene: TRBJ2-1; D gene: TRBD2; V gene: TRBV12-5; CDR3 protein: CASAEGSGTYNEQFF; CDR3 DNA: TGTGCTAGTGCAGAAGGAAGCGGGACCTACAATGAGCAGTTCTTC
clone size: -; CDR3 length: 15; J gene: TRBJ1-1; D gene: -; V gene: TRBV4-2; CDR3 protein: CASSQEEGLSTEAFF; CDR3 DNA: TGTGCCAGCAGCCAAGAGGAGGGGTTGAGCACTGAAGCTTTCTTT
clone size: -; CDR3 length: 15; J gene: TRBJ1-6; D gene: TRBD1; V gene: TRBV2; CDR3 protein: CASTAMDRIAAPLHF; CDR3 DNA: TGTGCCAGCACAGCGATGGACAGGATAGCGGCACCCCTCCACTTT
clone size: -; CDR3 length: 14; J gene: TRBJ2-7; D gene: TRBD2; V gene: TRBV7-8; CDR3 protein: CASVRREGSYEQYF; CDR3 DNA: TGTGCCAGCGTGCGGCGGGAGGGCTCCTACGAGCAGTACTTC
clone size: -; CDR3 length: 14; J gene: TRBJ1-2; D gene: TRBD1; V gene: TRBV7-2; CDR3 protein: CASSLERQGGGYTF; CDR3 DNA: TGTGCCAGCAGCTTAGAACGACAGGGCGGTGGCTACACCTTC
clone size: -; CDR3 length: 17; J gene: TRBJ1-1; D gene: -; V gene: TRBV14; CDR3 protein: CASSRRGSRVHNTEAFF; CDR3 DNA: TGTGCCAGCAGCCGGAGGGGTTCAAGGGTGCATAACACTGAAGCTTTCTTT
clone size: -; CDR3 length: 15; J gene: TRBJ2-1; D gene: TRBD2; V gene: TRBV24-1; CDR3 protein: CATSDSAGEGDEQFF; CDR3 DNA: TGTGCCACCAGTGATTCAGCGGGAGAGGGCGATGAGCAGTTCTTC
clone size: -; CDR3 length: 15; J gene: TRBJ1-1; D gene: -; V gene: TRBV11-2; CDR3 protein: CASSLSGTMNTEAFF; CDR3 DNA: TGTGCCAGCAGCTTATCGGGGACTATGAACACTGAAGCTTTCTTT
clone size: -; CDR3 length: 15; J gene: TRBJ2-3; D gene: -; V gene: TRBV9; CDR3 protein: CASSVGGASTDTQYF; CDR3 DNA: TGTGCCAGCAGCGTAGGAGGCGCTAGCACAGATACGCAGTATTTT
clone size: -; CDR3 length: 14; J gene: TRBJ1-2; D gene: TRBD1; V gene: TRBV24-1; CDR3 protein: CATSDFGDRVGYTF; CDR3 DNA: TGTGCCACCAGTGATTTCGGGGACAGGGTCGGCTACACCTTC
clone size: -; CDR3 length: 14; J gene: TRBJ2-1; D gene: TRBD2; V gene: TRBV7-9; CDR3 protein: CASSQLGGGNEQFF; CDR3 DNA: TGTGCCAGCAGCCAACTTGGGGGGGGCAATGAGCAGTTCTTC
clone size: -; CDR3 length: 14; J gene: TRBJ2-7; D gene: TRBD2; V gene: TRBV6-5; CDR3 protein: CASRGGGRPYEQYF; CDR3 DNA: TGTGCCAGCAGGGGGGGCGGGAGGCCCTACGAGCAGTACTTC
clone size: -; CDR3 length: 17; J gene: TRBJ2-2; D gene: TRBD2; V gene: TRBV6-2/TRBV6-3; CDR3 protein: CASSEPLWREETGELFF; CDR3 DNA: TGTGCCAGCAGTGAGCCTCTCTGGCGGGAGGAAACCGGGGAGCTGTTTTTT
clone size: -; CDR3 length: 15; J gene: TRBJ2-2; D gene: TRBD1; V gene: TRBV30; CDR3 protein: CASPRRQGSTGELFF; CDR3 DNA: TGTGCATCGCCTAGGAGACAGGGGAGCACCGGGGAGCTGTTTTTT
clone size: once; CDR3 length: 13; J gene: TRBJ2-2; D gene: -; V gene: TRBV13; CDR3 protein: CASSRTGSGELFF; CDR3 DNA: TGTGCCAGCAGCCGTACAGGGTCCGGGGAGCTGTTTTTT
clone size: -; CDR3 length: 16; J gene: TRBJ2-3; D gene: -; V gene: TRBV6-1; CDR3 protein: CASSDPMAGVTDTQYF; CDR3 DNA: TGTGCCAGCAGTGACCCTATGGCAGGGGTGACAGATACGCAGTATTTT
clone size: -; CDR3 length: 16; J gene: TRBJ2-5; D gene: TRBD2; V gene: TRBV24-1; CDR3 protein: CATSDDSTSGIETQYF; CDR3 DNA: TGTGCCACCAGTGATGACTCGACTAGCGGGATTGAGACCCAGTACTTC
clone size: -; CDR3 length: 14; J gene: TRBJ1-2; D gene: -; V gene: TRBV25-1; CDR3 protein: CASSDMGLGDGYTF; CDR3 DNA: TGTGCCAGCAGTGATATGGGGTTAGGGGATGGCTACACCTTC
clone size: -; CDR3 length: 16; J gene: TRBJ2-1; D gene: TRBD2; V gene: TRBV11-2; CDR3 protein: CASSFGDREAGNEQFF; CDR3 DNA: TGTGCCAGCAGCTTTGGGGACCGGGAGGCCGGGAATGAGCAGTTCTTC
clone size: -; CDR3 length: 12; J gene: TRBJ1-3; D gene: -; V gene: TRBV25-1; CDR3 protein: CASNSLKNTIYF; CDR3 DNA: TGTGCCAGCAACTCTCTCAAAAACACCATATATTTT
clone size: -; CDR3 length: 14; J gene: TRBJ1-2; D gene: -; V gene: TRBV18; CDR3 protein: CASSPSGDLYGYTF; CDR3 DNA: TGTGCCAGCTCACCATCAGGGGATCTCTATGGCTACACCTTC
clone size: -; CDR3 length: 13; J gene: TRBJ1-6; D gene: -; V gene: TRBV3-1/TRBV3-2; CDR3 protein: CASGSSYNSPLHF; CDR3 DNA: TGTGCCAGTGGGAGCTCCTATAATTCACCCCTCCACTTT
clone size: -; CDR3 length: 19; J gene: TRBJ2-7; D gene: -; V gene: TRBV24-1; CDR3 protein: CATSDLRGTAPMISYEQYF; CDR3 DNA: TGTGCCACCAGTGATTTGCGGGGGACGGCGCCCATGATCTCCTACGAGCAGTACTTC
clone size: -; CDR3 length: 15; J gene: TRBJ1-5; D gene: -; V gene: TRBV2; CDR3 protein: CASSKGGHSNQPQHF; CDR3 DNA: TGTGCCAGCAGTAAGGGGGGGCATAGCAATCAGCCCCAGCATTTT